The rows below give T cell receptor beta chains drawn from one sample of a study of blood T cell repertoires in COVID-19. Method: immunoSEQ multiplex PCR; TCRdb's copy keeps in-frame clones and lacks some. The sample includes approximately 290,000 clones, around 90% of them seen just once. The sample consisted of PBMCs or T cells enriched from blood (not recorded which). These receptors were obtained from a woman in her 30s who had recovered from COVID-19. Both conserved end residues are part of each CDR3. D genes are given only for firm matches. Not every row has a clone size; where given, it reads once, few, many or a size class.

-	TRBJ2-7	TRBV28	-	CASSLSSRGHEQYF	TGTGCCAGCAGTTTATCTTCCAGGGGACACGAGCAGTACTTC
-	TRBJ1-2	TRBV5-6	TRBD1	CASRPGQEGRGGYTF	TGTGCCAGCAGGCCGGGACAGGAGGGCCGTGGTGGCTACACCTTC
-	TRBJ1-1	TRBV27	-	CASSAHIAATEAFF	TGTGCCAGCAGTGCACACATCGCGGCCACTGAAGCTTTCTTT
-	TRBJ2-4	TRBV2	-	CASSEGGVGKNIQYF	TGTGCCAGCAGTGAAGGGGGGGTAGGCAAAAACATTCAGTACTTC
-	TRBJ2-7	TRBV7-9	TRBD2	CASSLGRVAEQYF	TGTGCCAGCAGCTTGGGGAGGGTGGCCGAGCAGTACTTC
-	TRBJ1-1	TRBV5-6	-	CASSLGQYPEAFF	TGTGCCAGCAGCTTGGGACAGTACCCTGAAGCTTTCTTT
-	TRBJ2-2	TRBV7-6	TRBD2	CASSLFSGLAGGGFTGELFF	TGTGCCAGCAGCTTATTCTCCGGACTAGCGGGAGGGGGTTTCACCGGGGAGCTGTTTTTT
-	TRBJ1-1	TRBV7-3	-	CASSLFPADTEAFF	TGTGCCAGCAGCTTATTCCCAGCGGACACTGAAGCTTTCTTT
-	TRBJ2-7	TRBV30	-	CAWRVSYEQYF	TGTGCCTGGCGCGTAAGTTACGAGCAGTACTTC
-	TRBJ2-2	TRBV7-9	TRBD2	CASREGLAFTGELFF	TGTGCCAGCAGGGAGGGACTAGCGTTCACCGGGGAGCTGTTTTTT
-	TRBJ2-3	TRBV11-3	TRBD2	CASSLGRSSGSSDTQYF	TGTGCCAGCAGCTTAGGTCGGTCTAGCGGGAGCTCAGATACGCAGTATTTT
-	TRBJ2-7	TRBV28	TRBD2	CASSSSTGLAVPSYEQYF	TGTGCCAGCAGTTCTTCTACCGGACTAGCGGTACCCTCCTACGAGCAGTACTTC
-	TRBJ2-3	TRBV7-9	TRBD2	CASSSPGGGGDTQYF	TGTGCCAGCAGCTCCCCGGGTGGCGGGGGAGATACGCAGTATTTT
once	TRBJ2-3	TRBV14	TRBD2	CASSLASGSSSTDTQYF	TGTGCCAGCAGCCTGGCTAGCGGGTCGTCTAGCACAGATACGCAGTATTTT
-	TRBJ2-3	TRBV11-3	TRBD2	CASSSLASRSTSTDTQYF	TGTGCCAGCAGCTCACTAGCGTCCCGATCCACTAGCACAGATACGCAGTATTTT
-	TRBJ2-7	TRBV28	TRBD2	CASSFPPGGIYEQYF	TGTGCCAGCAGTTTCCCCCCGGGGGGGATTTACGAGCAGTACTTC
-	TRBJ1-2	TRBV28	-	CASNKGTNYGYTF	TGTGCCAGCAATAAGGGGACTAACTATGGCTACACCTTC
-	TRBJ2-1	TRBV3-1/TRBV3-2	-	CASSRGGSYNEQFF	TGTGCCAGCAGCCGGGGCGGAAGCTACAATGAGCAGTTCTTC
-	TRBJ2-7	TRBV11-3	TRBD2	CASSPSSGSYEQYF	TGTGCCAGCAGCCCCTCTAGCGGGAGTTACGAGCAGTACTTC
-	TRBJ2-5	TRBV29-1	-	CSVTTPEAVTQYF	TGCAGCGTTACCACACCCGAGGCGGTGACCCAGTACTTC
-	TRBJ1-2	TRBV28	-	CASSFPGVGYTF	TGTGCCAGCAGTTTCCCAGGGGTTGGCTACACCTTC
-	TRBJ1-1	TRBV9	-	CASSVEAGRNTEAFF	TGTGCCAGCAGCGTAGAAGCAGGTAGAAACACTGAAGCTTTCTTT